What follows are 12 T cell receptor beta chains derived from one specimen sequenced in a study of beta chain features in type 1 diabetes. The entirety of the isolated RNA underwent reverse transcription, so expressed TCRB transcripts were sequenced. Produced via immunoSEQ multiplex PCR; TCRdb's table is partial and in-frame only. The sample holds under 300,000 clones, 27% seen once. Sequenced material: central memory CD4+ T cells from blood. Receptor source: a man aged 25-40 years in good health.

The CDR3 sequence: CASSQSLRAGSYEQYF. As DNA, the CDR3 is TGTGCCAGCAGCCAAAGCCTGCGTGCGGGTTCCTACGAGCAGTACTTC. The chain couples TRBV7-2 to TRBJ2-7, with D maybe TRBD2 (5 bases). Germline CDR1 reads SGHTA; CDR2 reads FQGNSA. This CDR3 comprises 16 residues. V gave up 5 bases and J gave up 1 base, with 18 bases separating them.

The chain joins TRBV7-2 to TRBJ1-5, with 10 bases aligning to TRBD1. V trimming: 5 bases; J trimming: 3 bases; junction bases outside the gene matches: 4. The CDR3 runs 15 residues. Germline CDR1 and CDR2: SGHTA and FQGNSA. In nucleotides, the CDR3 is TGTGCCAGCAGCGGCGGGACAGGGGACAATCAGCCCCAGCATTTT. Its protein is CASSGGTGDNQPQHF.

This clone has more than one count but fewer than ten. The chain combines TRBV15 with TRBJ2-7; the D is unclear. Trimming took 3 bases from V and 1 from J, leaving 7 bases between them. The CDR3 runs 13 residues. Germline V gene lookup returns CDR1 LNHNV and CDR2 YYDKDF (reference sequence). The CDR3 protein is CATSRAMSYEQYF. The CDR3 nucleotides are TGTGCCACCAGCAGGGCGATGTCCTACGAGCAGTACTTC.

The chain links TRBV18 to TRBJ2-5, with D perhaps matching TRBD1 (6 bases). The V gene lost 3 bases and the J gene lost 1 base, with 9 bases spanning the gap. The CDR3 is 14 residues long. CDR1 is KGHSH, CDR2 LQKENI, per germline. The CDR3 DNA sequence: TGTGCCAGCTCACCTCAACAGGGCCAAGAGACCCAGTACTTC. This translates into CASSPQQGQETQYF.

There are a few counts of this clone. This rearrangement joins TRBV29-1 to TRBJ2-3; no definite D call. This CDR3 region has 11 residues. Trimming stripped 6 bases from V and 10 bases from J, with 14 bases between. Germline CDR1 SQVTM, CDR2 ANQGSEA. CDR3 region: CSVLVGIAQYF. The DNA of the CDR3 is TGCAGCGTCCTCGTTGGGATAGCGCAGTATTTT.

This CDR3 is CASRVGFSGANVLTF. For the CDR3, the DNA is TGTGCCAGCCGAGTGGGGTTCTCTGGGGCCAACGTCCTGACTTTC. The rearrangement joins TRBV11-2 to TRBJ2-6; D unclear. Per germline, CDR1 SGHAT and CDR2 FQNNGV. This CDR3 region has 15 residues. The V end was cut by 8 bases, the J end by 0 bases, with 11 bases between. Drawing the rest from reference TRBV11-2 and TRBJ2-6, the complete variable domain is EAGVAQSPRYKIIEKRQSVAFWCNPISGHATLYWYQQILGQGPKLLIQFQNNGVVDDSQLPKDRFSAERLKGVDSTLKIQPAKLEDSAVYLCASRVGFSGANVLTFGAGSRLTVL.

A few counts support this clone. V usage is TRBV2 and J usage is TRBJ2-4; no firm D call. V gave up 9 bases and J gave up 0 bases, with 9 bases separating them. CDR3 length equals 13 residues. Germline V gene lookup returns CDR1 SNHLY and CDR2 FYNNEI. The DNA of the CDR3 is TGTGCCAGTACGACTCCAGCCAAAAACATTCAGTACTTC. Translating it yields CASTTPAKNIQYF. Together with reference TRBV2 and TRBJ2-4, the CDR3 gives the full variable domain: EPEVTQTPSHQVTQMGQEVILRCVPISNHLYFYWYRQILGQKVEFLVSFYNNEISEKSEIFDDQFSVERPDGSNFTLKIRSTKLEDSAMYFCASTTPAKNIQYFGAGTRLSVL.

This clone was counted a few times. The chain carries TRBV28 and TRBJ1-1; D unresolved. The CDR3 is made up of 14 amino acids. The V end lost 4 bases, the J end lost 0 bases, and 9 bases lay between the germline ends. The germline CDR1 and CDR2 sequences are MDHEN and SYDVKM. The CDR3 is CASSSTAMNTEAFF. CDR3 DNA: TGTGCCAGCAGTTCGACGGCCATGAACACTGAAGCTTTCTTT.

V is TRBV7-2 and J is TRBJ2-2; no reliable D call. Germline assignment: CDR1 SGHTA and CDR2 FQGNSA. Trimming shortened V by 7 bases and J by 6 bases, and 9 bases separated the two germline ends. The CDR3 is made up of 12 amino acids. The CDR3 DNA reads as TGTGCCAGCACGAAGTACCCCGGGGAGCTGTTTTTT. Its translation: CASTKYPGELFF.

This clone has more than one count but fewer than ten. The chain is built from TRBV25-1 and TRBJ2-6; D call uncertain. Germline CDR1 is MGHDK and CDR2 is SYGVNS. The CDR3 contains 18 residues. The ends were cut back, 2 bases at V and 0 bases at J, with 14 bases in the middle. In DNA, the CDR3 is TGTGCCAGCAGTGAAGGTTATGGACGGCACTCTGGGGCCAACGTCCTGACTTTC. Protein sequence: CASSEGYGRHSGANVLTF.

This clone was found a few times. This sequence joins TRBV7-2 and TRBJ2-7; D not certain. Germline CDR1 and CDR2: SGHTA and FQGNSA. Trimming cost V 5 bases and J 1 base, with 12 bases left between them. The CDR3 runs to 14 residues. The CDR3 spells CASSPPGISYEQYF. The CDR3 region has the DNA TGTGCCAGCAGCCCACCTGGGATTTCCTACGAGCAGTACTTC.

A few counts support this clone. The V call is TRBV30, the J call TRBJ2-4; tentatively, D is TRBD1 (5 bases). The ends were cut back, 1 base at V and 6 bases at J, with 10 bases in the middle. CDR1 and CDR2 (germline): GTSNPN, SVGIG (reference sequence). The CDR3 consists of 13 residues. The CDR3 loop reads CAWSADSGNIQYF. The CDR3 nucleotides are TGTGCCTGGAGTGCCGACAGTGGAAACATTCAGTACTTC.